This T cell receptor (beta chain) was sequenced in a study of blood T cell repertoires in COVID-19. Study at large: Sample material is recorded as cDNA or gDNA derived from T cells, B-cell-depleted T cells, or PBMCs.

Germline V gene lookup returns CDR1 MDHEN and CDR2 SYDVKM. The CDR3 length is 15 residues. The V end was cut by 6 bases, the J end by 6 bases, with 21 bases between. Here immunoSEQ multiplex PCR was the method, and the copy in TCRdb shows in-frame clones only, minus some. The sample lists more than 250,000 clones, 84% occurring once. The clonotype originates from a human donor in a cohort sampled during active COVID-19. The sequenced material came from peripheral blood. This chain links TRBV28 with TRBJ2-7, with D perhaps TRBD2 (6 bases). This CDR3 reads CASRSPFGTRPEQYF. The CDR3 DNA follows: TGTGCCAGCAGATCCCCATTCGGGACTCGCCCCGAGCAGTACTTC.